This paragraph covers one TCR beta chain sequence. Its specificity is not known. This record belongs to a study of vaccination effects on CD4 cells after COVID-19. This CDR3 has 13 residues. Germline V lookup: CDR1 KGHSH, CDR2 LQKENI. Trimming removed 3 bases from V and 7 bases from J; junction bases left unmatched: 6. Antigen-specific CD4+ T cells were first expanded with viral peptide pools by the ViraFEST assay and only then sequenced. Between days 10 and 11 of culture, CD4+ T cells were separated out. BNT162b2 vaccine or mRNA-1273 vaccine was given to participants in two doses. In culture with roughly 10 IU/ml IL-2 and about 9.7 ug/ml peptides, PBMC were grown at a few million per well. This table comes from immunoSEQ multiplex PCR, and its TCRdb copy is limited to in-frame clones, with some not included. The profile shows some 30,000 clones, around 82% of them singletons.

The clonotype was recovered from a human donor who received a COVID-19 vaccine. Some clones in this sample may be carry-over from other donors' samples. The V call is TRBV18, the J call TRBJ2-7, with 7 bases lining up with TRBD1. The input for sequencing was CD4+ T cells from PBMCs cultured with HCoV-NL63 spike peptides, taken after COVID-19 vaccination. The CDR3 coding sequence is TGTGCCAGCTCACCTGACAGGGTACGAGAGCAGTACGTC. Residues: CASSPDRVREQYV.